This TCR beta chain was recorded in a study of Graves' ophthalmopathy and Graves' hyperthyroidism. Researchers took RNA transcripts and amplified TCR beta CDR3 regions from them. A first-round RT-PCR used HTBI primers, followed by a second-round multiplex PCR. TCRdb fed the multiplex PCR reads into MiXCR, producing one record per CDR3 protein. The repertoire has hundreds of thousands of distinct CDR3 sequences, 35% to 50% of them found once; the top ten carry 3% to 4%. For this clonotype: Its antigen is unidentified.

Study-level findings and limits: A majority of expanded thyroid clonotypes exceeding 0.001 frequency were likewise present in blood.

The specimen was peripheral blood. The TCR sequence derives from an adult man with Graves' ophthalmopathy.

CDR3 sequence: CASTMEQGEKLFF. The CDR3 DNA reads TGTGCCAGCACGATGGAGCAGGGGGAAAAACTGTTTTTT. This chain uses TRBV7-2 with TRBJ1-4; maybe TRBD1 (6 bases). The V gene lost 7 bases and the J gene lost 8 bases, with 14 bases spanning the gap. CDR3 size: 13 residues. Germline CDR1 SGHTA, CDR2 FQGNSA.